The 24 T cell receptor beta chains given below trace back to one sample, sequenced in a study of blood T cell repertoires in COVID-19. Repertoires were generated with immunoSEQ multiplex PCR, while TCRdb's copy carries only in-frame clones and drops some. The sample carries about 210,000 clones, about 89% recorded once. Sequenced input: peripheral blood. These receptors were taken from a middle-aged woman with acute or convalescent COVID-19.

The gene calls are TRBV5-1 and TRBJ2-7, with 10 bases matching TRBD2. The trim removed 5 bases at V and 5 bases at J, leaving 10 bases unmatched. This CDR3 contains 15 residues. Germline V gene sequence: CDR1 SGHRS, CDR2 YFSETQ. The CDR3 DNA reads as TGCGCCAGCAGTTTACCGGGACTAGCGCTCCACGAGCAGTACGTC. It is translated as CASSLPGLALHEQYV.

This clone was counted a few times. The J gene is TRBJ2-3, the V gene TRBV19; 14 nucleotides match TRBD2. Germline loops: CDR1 LNHDA, CDR2 SQIVND (reference sequence). This CDR3 comprises 17 residues. With 5 bases clipped from V and 5 bases from J, the junction kept 9 bases outside the gene matches. CDR3 residues: CASSVTSGGVLRDTQYF. Written as DNA, the CDR3 is TGTGCCAGTAGTGTGACTAGCGGGGGGGTATTAAGAGATACGCAGTATTTT.

A word on this clone: A read error may account for a junction end that differs from germline. The V call is TRBV6-2 or TRBV6-3, the J call TRBJ2-1; 11 positions agree with TRBD2. CDR1 is MNHEY and CDR2 is SVGEGT in the germline V gene. The CDR3 is 11 residues long. The DNA of the CDR3 is TGTGCCAGCAGCTCCGGGACTAGCGGACTCTTC. It codes for CASSSGTSGLF.

J is TRBJ1-4 and V is TRBV19, with D perhaps matching TRBD1 (6 bases). The CDR3 length is 14 residues. Germline CDR1 and CDR2: LNHDA and SQIVND (reference sequence). Trimming took off 3 bases at V and 8 bases at J, with 13 bases between the two ends. The CDR3 spells CASSMGQGLEKLFF. As DNA, the CDR3 is TGTGCCAGTAGTATGGGGCAGGGGCTCGAAAAACTGTTTTTT.

This clone was counted between two and nine times. The rearrangement joins TRBV25-1 to TRBJ1-1, with TRBD1 matching over 7 bases. The junction had 10 bases not matched to a gene; V was cut back by 2 bases and J by 7 bases. Germline loops: CDR1 MGHDK, CDR2 SYGVNS. The CDR3 spans 15 residues. The CDR3 sequence is CASSEIDRAVGEAFF. Written as DNA, the CDR3 is TGTGCCAGCAGTGAAATCGACAGGGCTGTAGGTGAAGCTTTCTTT.

This rearrangement joins TRBV2 to TRBJ1-2; D remains ambiguous. The CDR3 totals 12 residues. CDR1 and CDR2 (germline): SNHLY, FYNNEI. Trimming took off 6 bases at V and 2 bases at J, with 7 bases between the two ends. The CDR3 here is CASREKNYGYTF. As DNA, the CDR3 is TGTGCCAGCAGGGAGAAAAACTATGGCTACACCTTC. Drawing the rest from reference TRBV2 and TRBJ1-2, the complete variable domain is EPEVTQTPSHQVTQMGQEVILRCVPISNHLYFYWYRQILGQKVEFLVSFYNNEISEKSEIFDDQFSVERPDGSNFTLKIRSTKLEDSAMYFCASREKNYGYTFGSGTRLTVV.

The chain is built from TRBV9 and TRBJ2-5; D might be TRBD2 (5 bases). The CDR3 contains 13 residues. Germline V gene sequence: CDR1 SGDLS, CDR2 YYNGEE. The germline V and J ends were trimmed by 4 bases and 2 bases, with 9 bases remaining between them. The CDR3 spells CASSPGNQETQYF. Written as DNA, the CDR3 is TGTGCCAGCAGCCCCGGGAATCAAGAGACCCAGTACTTC.

The rearrangement uses TRBV6-5 and TRBJ1-6; possible D gene TRBD1, 6 bases. The CDR3 sequence is 15 residues long. V lost 0 bases and J 10 bases, leaving 13 bases between the germline ends. CDR1 and CDR2 (germline): MNHEY, SVGAGI. CDR3 sequence: CASSYSRQVNSPLHF. The CDR3 DNA is TGTGCCAGCAGTTACTCCCGACAGGTTAACTCACCCCTCCACTTT.

This clone was detected only a few times. CDR3 region: CSAWTGSTGAFF. The CDR3 DNA sequence: TGCAGCGCTTGGACAGGGAGTACCGGAGCTTTCTTT. The gene calls are TRBV29-1 and TRBJ1-1; 8 bases agree with TRBD1. The CDR3 is 12 residues long. CDR1 and CDR2 from the germline V gene are SQVTM and ANQGSEA. The junction had 11 bases not matched to a gene; V was cut back by 7 bases and J by 10 bases.

This chain joins TRBV5-1 and TRBJ1-1; D is possibly TRBD1 (5 bases). The CDR3 loop spans 15 amino acids. The V end lost 0 bases, the J end lost 4 bases, and 13 bases lay between the germline ends. Germline loops: CDR1 SGHRS, CDR2 YFSETQ. The CDR3: CASSLDAGWSTEAFF. CDR3 DNA sequence: TGCGCCAGCAGCTTGGACGCAGGGTGGAGCACTGAAGCTTTCTTT.

The gene calls are TRBV5-6 and TRBJ1-3; 10 bases map to TRBD1. Losses at the gene ends were 4 bases for V and 4 bases for J; bases not matched to a gene: 5. Looked up from germline, CDR1 is SGHDT and CDR2 is YYEEEE. This CDR3 comprises 15 residues. The CDR3 coding sequence is TGTGCCAGCAGCAAACTGACAGGGGGCGGAAACACCATATATTTT. Translation gives CASSKLTGGGNTIYF.

This sequence joins TRBV5-1 and TRBJ1-2; TRBD1 matches 7 bases. Germline assignment: CDR1 SGHRS and CDR2 YFSETQ. V was pared by 0 bases and J by 3 bases, with 8 bases of the junction left unmatched. The length of the CDR3 is 16 residues. CDR3 loop: CASSLEGRGLDYGYTF. The CDR3 DNA reads as TGCGCCAGCAGCTTGGAAGGCAGGGGGTTGGACTATGGCTACACCTTC.

This chain uses TRBV2 with TRBJ1-5; TRBD1 aligns across 8 bases. The ends lost 1 base at V and 2 bases at J; junction bases unmatched: 13. The CDR3 runs 19 residues. CDR1 is SNHLY and CDR2 is FYNNEI in the germline V gene. DNA of the CDR3: TGTGCCAGCAGTGAAGAAGCAGGGGGCGAGTTGATTGGCAATCAGCCCCAGCATTTT. Protein: CASSEEAGGELIGNQPQHF.

This chain joins TRBV19 and TRBJ1-1; 9 nucleotides agree with TRBD1. This CDR3 is built from 14 residues. Trimming removed 5 bases from V and 5 bases from J; junction bases left unmatched: 6. Germline V gives CDR1 LNHDA, CDR2 SQIVND (reference sequence). CDR3 protein: CASSSTGGPTEAFF. CDR3 coding DNA: TGTGCCAGTAGTTCAACAGGGGGCCCAACTGAAGCTTTCTTT. The entire variable domain, with the rest obtained from reference TRBV19 and TRBJ1-1, is as follows: DGGITQSPKYLFRKEGQNVTLSCEQNLNHDAMYWYRQDPGQGLRLIYYSQIVNDFQKGDIAEGYSVSREKKESFPLTVTSAQKNPTAFYLCASSSTGGPTEAFFGQGTRLTVV.

The CDR3 nucleotides are TGTGCCAGCGGTTACAGGGGGTCCTACGAGCAGTACGTC. Its protein is CASGYRGSYEQYV. The chain joins TRBV12-3 or TRBV12-4 to TRBJ2-7; 8 positions match TRBD1. V dropped 8 bases and J dropped 1; count of bases not matched to a gene: 4. This CDR3 is built from 13 residues.

CDR3 sequence reads: CASSVGLAGWYEQYV. The CDR3 nucleotides read TGTGCCAGCAGCGTAGGGCTAGCGGGGTGGTACGAGCAGTACGTC. The rearrangement links TRBV9 to TRBJ2-7; TRBD2 matches at 9 bases. CDR1 and CDR2 from the germline V gene are SGDLS and YYNGEE. CDR3 size: 15 residues. J was trimmed by 4 bases and V by 0 bases; bases with no gene match: 5.

This rearrangement joins TRBV5-5 to TRBJ2-2; the D is unclear. Trimming removed 3 bases at V and 8 bases at J, with 8 bases between. The CDR3 is 12 amino acids. Germline V gene data show CDR1 as SGHKS and CDR2 as YYEKEE (reference sequence). CDR3 DNA: TGTGCCAGCAGCTCCGATCGGGGGGAGCTGTTTTTT. The encoded protein is CASSSDRGELFF.

CDR3 loop: CASSLEPADGSPLHF. The CDR3 DNA sequence: TGTGCCAGCAGCTTGGAACCGGCCGACGGGTCACCCCTCCACTTT. V is TRBV5-6 and J is TRBJ1-6; D not certain. V was cut by 0 bases and J by 10 bases, with 14 bases left in between. This CDR3 has 15 amino acids. Germline values: CDR1 SGHDT, CDR2 YYEEEE.

This sequence joins TRBV5-1 and TRBJ2-1, with TRBD2 matching 11 bases. V shed 4 bases, J shed 7 bases, and the junction held 7 bases outside the gene matches. The germline V gene encodes CDR1 SGHRS and CDR2 YFSETQ. This CDR3 region has 15 residues. The CDR3 sequence is CASSGSSGGSNEQFF. The CDR3 nucleotides are TGCGCCAGCAGCGGTTCTAGCGGGGGGTCGAATGAGCAGTTCTTC.

The rearrangement joins TRBV3-1 (or the pseudogene TRBV3-2) to TRBJ2-1, with TRBD2 matching 8 bases. The CDR3 is 19 amino acids. V gave up 5 bases and J gave up 0 bases; unmatched junction bases: 15. Germline V gene data show CDR1 as LGHDT and CDR2 as YNNKEL (reference sequence). The CDR3 sequence: CASSGRGGAIKSSYNEQFF. CDR3 coding DNA: TGTGCCAGCAGCGGACGGGGGGGTGCAATAAAGAGCTCCTACAATGAGCAGTTCTTC.

V is TRBV3-1 (or the pseudogene TRBV3-2) and J is TRBJ2-1; 8 bases are shared with TRBD2. V was clipped by 4 bases and J by 8 bases; unmatched bases: 10. Germline V CDR1 and CDR2: LGHDT, YNNKEL (reference sequence). The CDR3 is 15 residues long. The DNA for the CDR3 is TGTGCCAGCAGCCGAGGACTAGCCCGGCAGGATGAGCAGTTCTTC. As protein: CASSRGLARQDEQFF.

The chain recombines TRBV3-1 (or the pseudogene TRBV3-2) with TRBJ2-5; TRBD1 is a possible D gene (5 bases). Trimming left V 0 bases short and J 5 bases short, with 10 bases between. Germline CDR1 and CDR2: LGHDT and YNNKEL (reference sequence). CDR3 length: 14 amino acids. The CDR3 DNA reads as TGTGCCAGCAGCCAAGAATTAAGGGGTGAGACCCAGTACTTC. Protein: CASSQELRGETQYF.

The chain has TRBV2 and TRBJ1-4; TRBD1 matches at 7 bases. Trimming took 6 bases from V and 4 from J; bases not matched to a gene: 5. Germline assignment: CDR1 SNHLY and CDR2 FYNNEI. This CDR3 is 14 amino acids long. CDR3 region: CASRPGTVNEKLFF. The CDR3 coding sequence is TGTGCCAGCAGGCCCGGGACAGTTAATGAAAAACTGTTTTTT. Full variable domain (outside the CDR3, taken from reference TRBV2 and TRBJ1-4): EPEVTQTPSHQVTQMGQEVILRCVPISNHLYFYWYRQILGQKVEFLVSFYNNEISEKSEIFDDQFSVERPDGSNFTLKIRSTKLEDSAMYFCASRPGTVNEKLFFGSGTQLSVL.

The chain carries TRBV7-9 and TRBJ1-5; 7 bases align to TRBD1. The CDR3 is 16 amino acids. Germline CDR1 and CDR2: SEHNR and FQNEAQ (reference sequence). Trimming removed 5 bases from V and 4 bases from J; junction bases left unmatched: 11. This CDR3 reads CASSRFTGDENQPQHF. CDR3 DNA sequence: TGTGCCAGCAGCCGATTTACAGGGGACGAGAATCAGCCCCAGCATTTT.